The present T cell receptor (beta chain) was sequenced within a study of resident and recirculating memory T cells in vitiligo. Across the whole study: Epidermis came from shave biopsies of lesional and nonlesional sites, plus PBMCs. Whole samples, not sorted cells, were homogenized and used for genomic DNA extraction. Notes on the study in general: Different lesions suggested infiltration by different T cell clones.

Germline loops: CDR1 SGHRS, CDR2 YFSETQ. Trimming stripped 0 bases from V and 2 bases from J, with 9 bases between. This CDR3 has 14 amino acids. Assay used: immunoSEQ multiplex PCR; TCRdb lists only in-frame clones, some missing. The sample has 55,000 to 75,000 clones, approximately 91% seen once. Note on this clone: Antigen specificity is unknown.

Sequenced: blood. V gene TRBV5-1 combines with J gene TRBJ2-7; D might be TRBD1 (6 bases). The sequence was obtained from a male donor with vitiligo. The CDR3 reads CASSLGTETYEQYF. CDR3 DNA sequence: TGCGCCAGCAGCTTGGGGACAGAGACCTACGAGCAGTACTTC.